These 21 T cell receptor beta chains were all obtained from the same sample, sequenced in a study of blood T cell repertoires in COVID-19. Only in-frame clones appear in the TCRdb table, and some are missing; sequencing was by immunoSEQ multiplex PCR. In the table there are 53,000 or so clones, about 77% of which are singletons. The sample taken for sequencing was peripheral blood. Receptor source: a man between 65 and 79 years old with active or convalescent COVID-19.

The chain couples TRBV5-4 to TRBJ1-1; D gene unclear. The germline CDR1 and CDR2 sequences are SGHNT and YYREEE (reference sequence). Trimming cost V 4 bases and J 1 base, with 14 bases left between them. The CDR3 is made up of 15 amino acids. As DNA, the CDR3 is TGTGCCAGCAGCCACCCGAGCGGGCGGAACACTGAAGCTTTCTTT. It translates to CASSHPSGRNTEAFF.

This clone was found a few times. V is TRBV10-2 and J is TRBJ2-5, with 8 bases matching TRBD1. The trim removed 8 bases at V and 3 bases at J, leaving 5 bases unmatched. Germline values: CDR1 WSHSY, CDR2 SAAADI. CDR3 length: 13 residues. The CDR3: CASSWTGKETQYF. CDR3 DNA: TGCGCCAGCTCCTGGACAGGGAAAGAGACCCAGTACTTC.

The chain uses TRBV4-2 and TRBJ1-1; TRBD1 is a possible D gene (6 bases). The length of the CDR3 is 15 residues. V was trimmed by 4 bases and J by 4 bases, leaving 16 bases between them. The V gene's germline CDR1 is LGHNA and CDR2 YNFKEQ. DNA of the CDR3: TGTGCCAGCAGCCTCAACTGGGGGCGGACCACTGAAGCTTTCTTT. Its translation is CASSLNWGRTTEAFF.

The chain has TRBV6-5 and TRBJ2-1; TRBD1 might be the D (5 bases). The CDR3 is 14 amino acids. V was shortened by 6 bases and J by 0 bases, with 9 bases between the two germline ends. Germline assignment: CDR1 MNHEY and CDR2 SVGAGI. DNA of the CDR3: TGTGCCAGCAGGGACAAGAGCTCCTACAATGAGCAGTTCTTC. Translating gives CASRDKSSYNEQFF.

The genes are TRBV3-1 (or the pseudogene TRBV3-2) and TRBJ1-4; D remains unclear. CDR1 and CDR2 from the germline V gene are LGHDT and YNNKEL (reference sequence). The CDR3 runs to 15 residues. Trimming shortened V by 1 base and J by 5 bases, and 11 bases separated the two germline ends. The CDR3 DNA follows: TGTGCCAGCAGCCAAGGGCGGGAATTCAATGAAAAACTGTTTTTT. It yields the protein CASSQGREFNEKLFF.

This clone was detected only once. V and J are TRBV7-8 and TRBJ2-5; 8 bases align to TRBD2. V was pared by 2 bases and J by 1 base, with 6 bases of the junction left unmatched. Germline V CDR1 and CDR2: SGHVS, FQNEAQ. This CDR3 has 16 amino acids. DNA for the CDR3: TGTGCCAGCAGCTTATTGGCTAGCGGGCGCCAAGAGACCCAGTACTTC. Amino acids: CASSLLASGRQETQYF.

The V call is TRBV18, the J call TRBJ1-6; tentatively, D is TRBD1 (6 bases). The V end lost 5 bases, the J end lost 8 bases, and 16 bases lay between the germline ends. The CDR3 runs to 15 residues. Germline values: CDR1 KGHSH, CDR2 LQKENI. CDR3 coding DNA: TGTGCCAGCTCATCCACAGGGTTAGGTGATTCACCCCTCCACTTT. Protein sequence: CASSSTGLGDSPLHF.

The CDR3: CASSRRQGKETQYF. DNA for the CDR3: TGTGCCAGCAGCCGCCGACAGGGGAAAGAGACCCAGTACTTC. The gene calls are TRBV3-1 (or the pseudogene TRBV3-2) and TRBJ2-5, with 8 bases that match TRBD1. The CDR3 runs 14 residues. Germline values: CDR1 LGHDT, CDR2 YNNKEL (reference sequence). The J segment lost 3 bases and the V segment lost 4 bases, leaving 4 bases of the junction unmatched.

The CDR3 reads CASSSHPRLAGENNEQFF. CDR3 in DNA: TGTGCCAGCAGCTCCCACCCAAGACTAGCGGGAGAAAACAATGAGCAGTTCTTC. The rearrangement joins TRBV21-1 to TRBJ2-1; the table calls TRBD2, which could not be checked here. TRBV21-1 corresponds to a pseudogene. This CDR3 has 18 residues.

The chain combines TRBV5-6 with TRBJ2-3; 10 positions agree with TRBD1. Germline V gives CDR1 SGHDT, CDR2 YYEEEE. The CDR3 totals 14 residues. The V and J ends lost 2 bases and 5 bases, in that order; junction bases with no gene match: 2. The CDR3 here is CASSFGTGVDTQYF. The CDR3 DNA reads TGTGCCAGCAGCTTCGGGACAGGGGTAGATACGCAGTATTTT.

The CDR3 reads CASSQGPYQETQYF. The CDR3 nucleotides read TGCGCCAGCAGCCAAGGGCCGTACCAAGAGACCCAGTACTTC. The chain has TRBV4-3 and TRBJ2-5, with D unclear. Germline lookup yields CDR1 LGHNA and CDR2 YSLEER. V gave up 1 base and J gave up 0 bases, with 6 bases separating them. The length of the CDR3 is 14 residues.

The gene calls are TRBV19 and TRBJ2-2; 8 bases are a match to TRBD1. Trimming at V came to 5 bases and at J to 8 bases, leaving 7 bases not matched to a gene. The CDR3 spans 14 residues. Germline CDR1 LNHDA, CDR2 SQIVND (reference sequence). CDR3 amino acids: CASSEDRDRGELFF. The CDR3 DNA reads as TGTGCCAGTAGTGAAGACCGGGACAGGGGGGAGCTGTTTTTT.

Written as DNA, the CDR3 is TGTGCCAGCAGTGACCCCGGGACTAGCGGGAGAGGGACCCAGTACTTC. Translated: CASSDPGTSGRGTQYF. This chain connects TRBV6-2 or TRBV6-3 to TRBJ2-5; 14 bases match TRBD2. CDR1 is MNHEY, CDR2 SVGEGT, per germline. Losses at the gene ends were 5 bases for V and 7 bases for J; bases not matched to a gene: 9. CDR3 length equals 16 residues.

Written as DNA, the CDR3 is TGTGCCAGCAGCTTAGCGCGGGGTACTGAAGCTTTCTTT. Translating gives CASSLARGTEAFF. This sequence joins TRBV7-2 and TRBJ1-1, with D unclear. V dropped 0 bases and J dropped 5 bases, with 7 bases sitting between them. Germline V gives CDR1 SGHTA, CDR2 FQGNSA. CDR3 length: 13 residues. Full variable domain (outside the CDR3, taken from reference TRBV7-2 and TRBJ1-1): GAGVSQSPSNKVTEKGKDVELRCDPISGHTALYWYRQSLGQGLEFLIYFQGNSAPDKSGLPSDRFSAERTGGSVSTLTIQRTQQEDSAVYLCASSLARGTEAFFGQGTRLTVV.

The V gene is TRBV28, the J gene TRBJ1-5; D perhaps matches TRBD1 (5 bases). There are 14 residues in the CDR3. Germline-derived CDR1 and CDR2 are MDHEN and SYDVKM. Trimming took 3 bases from V and 6 from J, leaving 12 bases between them. The chain's CDR3 is CASSLGGDPQPQHF. In DNA form, the CDR3 reads TGTGCCAGCAGTTTGGGAGGGGATCCTCAGCCCCAGCATTTT.

The chain employs TRBV27 and TRBJ2-3, with TRBD1 identical over 8 bases. The germline V gene has CDR1 MNHEY and CDR2 SMNVEV (reference sequence). The V and J ends lost 2 bases and 3 bases, in that order; junction bases with no gene match: 4. There are 15 residues in the CDR3. CDR3 in DNA: TGTGCCAGCAGTTTAAGACAGGGGTGGACAGATACGCAGTATTTT. Amino acids: CASSLRQGWTDTQYF.

This clone has more than one count but fewer than ten. The chain couples TRBV18 to TRBJ2-7; 9 positions match TRBD1. J gave up 6 bases and V 5 bases, and 11 bases lay outside the gene matches. Germline CDR1 KGHSH, CDR2 LQKENI. The CDR3 has 15 amino acids. CDR3 amino acids: CASSRETGGIGEQYF. CDR3 in DNA: TGTGCCAGCTCAAGAGAGACAGGGGGTATAGGCGAGCAGTACTTC.

V gene TRBV5-5 combines with J gene TRBJ1-2; 7 bases are a match to TRBD1. The CDR3 totals 14 residues. Germline V gene sequence: CDR1 SGHKS, CDR2 YYEKEE (reference sequence). V lost 4 bases and J lost 2; bases outside the gene matches: 5. The DNA for the CDR3 is TGTGCCAGCAGCCCAGGACAGGCGAACTATGGCTACACCTTC. It encodes CASSPGQANYGYTF.

J is TRBJ1-2 and V is TRBV6-2 or TRBV6-3; perhaps TRBD1 as D (6 bases). The CDR3 loop spans 20 amino acids. CDR1 is MNHEY, CDR2 SVGEGT, per germline. The germline V and J ends were trimmed by 2 bases and 4 bases, with 29 bases remaining between them. The CDR3 nucleotides are TGTGCCAGCAGTTACGTCTCCCGAAGGTCCGGGACACCGGCCGTCTATGGCTACACCTTC. Translating gives CASSYVSRRSGTPAVYGYTF.

This clone was counted once. This sequence joins TRBV14 and TRBJ2-7; D might be TRBD1 (6 bases). Trimming shortened V by 4 bases and J by 4 bases, and 14 bases separated the two germline ends. CDR1 SGHDN and CDR2 FVKESK come from the germline V gene. This CDR3 has 14 residues. The CDR3 region is CASSPLKGGYEQYF. DNA of the CDR3: TGTGCCAGCAGCCCCTTAAAAGGGGGATACGAGCAGTACTTC.

The chain uses TRBV11-3 and TRBJ2-2; possible D gene TRBD2, 6 bases. The CDR3 covers 16 residues. Germline assignment: CDR1 SGHNT and CDR2 YENEEA. Trimming took off 3 bases at V and 5 bases at J, with 16 bases between the two ends. This CDR3 is CASSFGGLGITGELFF. CDR3 in DNA: TGTGCCAGCAGCTTTGGGGGGTTGGGGATAACCGGGGAGCTGTTTTTT. Full variable domain (outside the CDR3, taken from reference TRBV11-3 and TRBJ2-2): EAGVVQSPRYKIIEKKQPVAFWCNPISGHNTLYWYLQNLGQGPELLIRYENEEAVDDSQLPKDRFSAERLKGVDSTLKIQPAELGDSAVYLCASSFGGLGITGELFFGEGSRLTVL.